The clone carrying this T cell receptor beta chain was seen repeatedly, ten times or more. The data originate from a study of T-cell memory formation after mild COVID-19. TCRdb re-called the 5' RACE reads with MiXCR, one entry per CDR3 protein. The sample has roughly 130,000 distinct CDR3 sequences; around 6.3% are singletons. V lost 3 bases and J 1 base, leaving 9 bases between the germline ends. This CDR3 comprises 14 residues. Germline CDR1 and CDR2: SGDLS and YYNGEE. The chain combines TRBV9 with TRBJ2-3; D is unresolved. The TCR was taken from an adult woman who had mild COVID-19 (a few samples of this study predate the infection). Cell type and time point are not known. Sequenced material: PBMCs or a T cell subset sorted from them (not recorded which). The DNA for the CDR3 is TGTGCCAGCAGCGAACAGTGGGGCACAGATACGCAGTATTTT. Translation gives CASSEQWGTDTQYF.